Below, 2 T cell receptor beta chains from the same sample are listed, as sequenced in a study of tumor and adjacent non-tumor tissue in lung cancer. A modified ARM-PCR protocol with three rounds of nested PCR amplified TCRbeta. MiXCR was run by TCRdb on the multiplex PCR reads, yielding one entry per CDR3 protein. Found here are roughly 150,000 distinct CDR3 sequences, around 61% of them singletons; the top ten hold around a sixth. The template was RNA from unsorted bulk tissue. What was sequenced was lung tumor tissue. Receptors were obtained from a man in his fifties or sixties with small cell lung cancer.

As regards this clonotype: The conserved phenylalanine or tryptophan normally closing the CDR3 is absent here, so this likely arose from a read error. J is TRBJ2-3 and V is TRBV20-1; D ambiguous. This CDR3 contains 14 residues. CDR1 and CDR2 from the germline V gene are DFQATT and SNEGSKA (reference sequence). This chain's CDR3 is CSATRVEVTDKQYI. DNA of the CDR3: TGCAGTGCTACGCGAGTCGAGGTCACAGATAAGCAGTATATT.

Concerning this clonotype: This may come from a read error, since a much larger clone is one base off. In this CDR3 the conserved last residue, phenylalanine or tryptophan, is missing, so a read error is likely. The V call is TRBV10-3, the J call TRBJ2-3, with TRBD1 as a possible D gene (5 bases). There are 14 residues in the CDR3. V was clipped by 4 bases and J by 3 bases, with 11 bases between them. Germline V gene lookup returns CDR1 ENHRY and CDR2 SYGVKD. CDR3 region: CAISGWRQTDTQYL. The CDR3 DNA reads TGTGCCATCAGTGGGTGGAGACAGACAGATACGCAGTATCTT.